These 26 T cell receptor beta chains came from one sample sequenced in a study of blood T cell repertoires in COVID-19. Here immunoSEQ multiplex PCR was the method, and the copy in TCRdb shows in-frame clones only, minus some. This sample yields some 290,000 clones, of which around 81% are seen a single time; around 2.9% belongs to the top ten. Source material: peripheral blood. These receptors originate from an older woman with active or convalescent COVID-19.

The gene calls are TRBV24-1 and TRBJ1-4; TRBD1 might be the D (5 bases). Between the trimmed V and J ends, which lost 10 bases and 7 bases, there was a span of 18 bases. The CDR3 totals 14 residues. Germline V CDR1 and CDR2: KGHDR, SFDVKD. CDR3 nucleotides: TGTGCCACGAATCCGTGGGGGGGAGGTGAAAAACTGTTTTTT. It encodes CATNPWGGGEKLFF.

This chain uses TRBV7-2 with TRBJ1-2; D not resolved. CDR1 is SGHTA and CDR2 is FQGNSA in the germline V gene. V lost 3 bases and J lost 8, with 10 bases in between. The CDR3 consists of 12 residues. The CDR3 DNA reads TGTGCCAGCAGCTTCACCCCAGGAGGCTACACCTTC. This codes for CASSFTPGGYTF.

The rearrangement joins TRBV5-4 to TRBJ2-7; 8 bases match TRBD1. Trimming took 4 bases from V and 2 from J; bases not matched to a gene: 5. Germline V gene sequence: CDR1 SGHNT, CDR2 YYREEE (reference sequence). The CDR3 extends over 14 amino acids. The CDR3 spells CASSLDRAPYEQYF. CDR3 coding DNA: TGTGCCAGCAGCCTGGACAGGGCTCCCTACGAGCAGTACTTC.

This clone was picked up a small number of times. The chain recombines TRBV25-1 with TRBJ2-7; 9 nucleotides align to TRBD1. This CDR3 is built from 13 residues. Trimming took 4 bases from V and 4 from J; bases not matched to a gene: 2. CDR1 and CDR2 from the germline V gene are MGHDK and SYGVNS. CDR3: CASSVTGGYEQYF. CDR3 in DNA: TGTGCCAGCAGTGTGACAGGGGGGTACGAGCAGTACTTC.

The chain couples TRBV7-3 to TRBJ1-1; unclear D gene. The CDR3 is 14 amino acids. V gave up 5 bases and J gave up 6 bases, with 16 bases separating them. Germline loops: CDR1 SGHTA, CDR2 FQGTGA. CDR3 coding DNA: TGTGCCAGCAGCCTCTCCACGAGGGTCGCTGAAGCTTTCTTT. This encodes CASSLSTRVAEAFF.

The chain combines TRBV14 with TRBJ2-1; 8 bases line up with TRBD1. Per germline, CDR1 SGHDN and CDR2 FVKESK. Losses at the gene ends were 4 bases for V and 4 bases for J; bases not matched to a gene: 6. CDR3 length: 15 amino acids. CDR3: CASSRRTGLYNEQFF. CDR3 bases: TGTGCCAGCAGCCGACGGACAGGGCTTTACAATGAGCAGTTCTTC.

The chain carries TRBV10-3 and TRBJ1-5; D remains ambiguous. The CDR3 is made up of 16 amino acids. CDR1 is ENHRY, CDR2 SYGVKD, per germline. Trimming removed 4 bases at V and 3 bases at J, with 16 bases between. Here the CDR3 DNA reads TGTGCCATCAGTGCCGTTGGGCCCGTCCCCAATCAGCCCCAGCATTTT. Amino acids: CAISAVGPVPNQPQHF.

The table lists this clone with a count of one. The chain is built from TRBV10-1 and TRBJ2-1, with TRBD2 matching 9 bases. The CDR3 has 17 residues. Per the germline V gene, CDR1 is WNHNN and CDR2 is SYGVQD (reference sequence). The ends lost 10 bases at V and 0 bases at J; junction bases unmatched: 13. Here the CDR3 reads CAIPSVGRGGSYNEQFF. For the CDR3, the DNA is TGCGCCATTCCGTCGGTAGGGCGGGGGGGCTCCTACAATGAGCAGTTCTTC.

The chain recombines TRBV9 with TRBJ2-5; D might be TRBD2 (7 bases). In germline, CDR1 is SGDLS, CDR2 YYNGEE. V lost 3 bases and J lost 5, with 11 bases in between. The CDR3 length is 13 residues. The DNA for the CDR3 is TGTGCCAGCAGCGAGGGGGGAGGGGAGACCCAGTACTTC. Its translation is CASSEGGGETQYF.

The CDR3 DNA sequence: TGTGCCTGGAGACTAGCGGGGGGCACAGATACGCAGTATTTT. Translated: CAWRLAGGTDTQYF. The chain couples TRBV30 to TRBJ2-3; 11 bases line up with TRBD2. Germline CDR1 reads GTSNPN; CDR2 reads SVGIG (reference sequence). The CDR3 is 14 amino acids. Trimming removed 3 bases from V and 1 base from J; junction bases left unmatched: 0.

This chain connects TRBV2 to TRBJ2-1, with unresolved D. This CDR3 has 16 amino acids. V shed 2 bases and J shed 0 bases, with 11 bases lying between them. Germline loops: CDR1 SNHLY, CDR2 FYNNEI. As DNA, the CDR3 is TGTGCCAGCAGTGAAAACGAGTTACGCTCCTACAATGAGCAGTTCTTC. It encodes CASSENELRSYNEQFF.

This clone occurred a few times. The J gene is TRBJ1-3, the V gene TRBV15, with D unresolved. CDR1 and CDR2 (germline): LNHNV, YYDKDF (reference sequence). This CDR3 spans 13 amino acids. V lost 0 bases and J 6 bases, leaving 6 bases between the germline ends. In DNA, the CDR3 is TGTGCCACCAGCAGAGATCCAGTAAACACCATATATTTT. As protein: CATSRDPVNTIYF.

This clone was recorded once. V is TRBV5-8 and J is TRBJ2-5; 8 bases fit TRBD1. CDR3 length: 15 residues. CDR1 and CDR2 from the germline V gene are SGHTS and YDEGEE. V gave up 4 bases and J gave up 1 base; unmatched junction bases: 6. CDR3 in DNA: TGTGCCAGCAGCCGCAGACAGGGGCTCCAAGAGACCCAGTACTTC. Protein: CASSRRQGLQETQYF.

The rearrangement links TRBV6-5 to TRBJ1-1; a possible D gene is TRBD1 (5 bases). The CDR3 is made up of 14 amino acids. The germline V gene has CDR1 MNHEY and CDR2 SVGAGI. Trimming took off 6 bases at V and 0 bases at J, with 11 bases between the two ends. The CDR3 DNA is TGTGCCAGCAGATCAGGGATAATGAACACTGAAGCTTTCTTT. This encodes CASRSGIMNTEAFF.

This clone came up once. The CDR3 protein is CASSVSPQGFPVMNTEAFF. The CDR3 DNA reads as TGTGCCAGCAGCGTCTCCCCTCAGGGGTTCCCAGTAATGAACACTGAAGCTTTCTTT. This chain joins TRBV9 and TRBJ1-1, with TRBD1 as a possible D gene (6 bases). The CDR3 sequence is 19 residues long. The V gene lost 2 bases and the J gene lost 0 bases, with 23 bases spanning the gap. Germline CDR1 reads SGDLS; CDR2 reads YYNGEE.

V usage is TRBV5-1 and J usage is TRBJ2-3; 9 bases are a match to TRBD2. The CDR3 runs 16 residues. Germline V gene sequence: CDR1 SGHRS, CDR2 YFSETQ. The junction had 6 bases not matched to a gene; V was cut back by 0 bases and J by 4 bases. CDR3 DNA: TGCGCCAGCAGCTTGGTGGGACTAGCCCCCGCAGATACGCAGTATTTT. Translation gives CASSLVGLAPADTQYF.

This chain connects TRBV6-5 to TRBJ2-5; D possibly corresponds to TRBD2 (6 bases). CDR3 length: 13 residues. Germline CDR1 is MNHEY and CDR2 is SVGAGI. The V and J ends lost 8 bases and 4 bases respectively, with 14 bases between them. The CDR3 coding sequence is TGTGCCAGCTCCCGGCGGGGCAGAGAGACCCAGTACTTC. Residues: CASSRRGRETQYF.

The CDR3 coding sequence is TGTGCCAGTAGTATAACAGGGAAAAGGTCCTATAATTCACCCCTCCACTTT. This encodes CASSITGKRSYNSPLHF. The chain has TRBV19 and TRBJ1-6; the D gene is possibly TRBD1 (6 bases). CDR3 size: 17 residues. Germline assignment: CDR1 LNHDA and CDR2 SQIVND (reference sequence). Trimming cost V 2 bases and J 1 base, with 12 bases left between them.

This clone was recorded a few times. This chain connects TRBV6-2 or TRBV6-3 to TRBJ2-5; 8 bases align to TRBD1. The CDR3 extends over 15 amino acids. Germline CDR1 MNHEY, CDR2 SVGEGT. With V trimmed by 4 bases and J by 5 bases, 9 bases remained unmatched. CDR3 sequence: CASSWRTGPSETQYF. CDR3 nucleotides: TGTGCCAGCAGTTGGCGGACAGGGCCGTCGGAGACCCAGTACTTC.

The chain uses TRBV28 and TRBJ1-5; possibly TRBD1 for D (6 bases). The V end lost 6 bases, the J end lost 3 bases, and 15 bases lay between the germline ends. Germline-derived CDR1 and CDR2 are MDHEN and SYDVKM. The CDR3 covers 15 residues. CDR3 in amino acids: CASRFRGLTNQPQHF. CDR3 coding DNA: TGTGCCAGCAGATTCAGGGGTCTCACCAATCAGCCCCAGCATTTT.

As to this clone: The sample contains more than one DNA sequence encoding this CDR3. The V and J genes are TRBV5-1 and TRBJ2-7; 10 positions match TRBD1. J was trimmed by 5 bases and V by 0 bases; bases with no gene match: 2. This CDR3 contains 14 residues. Germline V lookup: CDR1 SGHRS, CDR2 YFSETQ. This CDR3 is CASSLGQGADEQYF. CDR3 DNA: TGCGCCAGCAGCTTGGGACAGGGGGCCGACGAGCAGTACTTC. The variable domain in full, with the rest retrieved from reference TRBV5-1 and TRBJ2-7, is KAGVTQTPRYLIKTRGQQVTLSCSPISGHRSVSWYQQTPGQGLQFLFEYFSETQRNKGNFPGRFSGRQFSNSRSEMNVSTLELGDSALYLCASSLGQGADEQYFGPGTRLTVT.

The chain couples TRBV20-1 to TRBJ1-2; D unresolved. V lost 3 bases and J 4 bases, leaving 6 bases between the germline ends. Germline CDR1 is DFQATT and CDR2 is SNEGSKA (reference sequence). CDR3 size: 11 residues. This chain's CDR3 is CSASGVYGYTF. CDR3 bases: TGCAGTGCTAGCGGAGTCTATGGCTACACCTTC.

Of note for this clone: This sample includes further DNA sequences coding for the same CDR3. The chain links TRBV12-3 or TRBV12-4 to TRBJ1-2, with 8 bases that match TRBD1. J lost 8 bases, V lost 1 base, and 3 bases had no gene match. The CDR3 has 13 amino acids. CDR3 nucleotide sequence: TGTGCCAGCAGTTTAGGACAGGGGTACGGCTACACCTTC. It yields the protein CASSLGQGYGYTF.

This clone was detected a few times. The CDR3 nucleotides read TGTGCCAGTAGTTCCAGTGGCTATGGCTACACCTTC. It encodes CASSSSGYGYTF. The gene calls are TRBV19 and TRBJ1-2; D unclear. V dropped 5 bases and J dropped 4 bases, with 8 bases sitting between them. This CDR3 has 12 amino acids. CDR1 is LNHDA and CDR2 is SQIVND in the germline V gene (reference sequence).

This clone was seen only a few times. V and J are TRBV7-9 and TRBJ2-7; 8 nucleotides match TRBD2. The CDR3 has 14 amino acids. CDR1 is SEHNR, CDR2 FQNEAQ, per germline (reference sequence). V dropped 6 bases and J dropped 0; count of bases not matched to a gene: 4. CDR3 coding DNA: TGTGCCAGCAGACCCCGGGGGGGCTCCTACGAGCAGTACTTC. Protein product: CASRPRGGSYEQYF.

The chain has TRBV3-1 (or the pseudogene TRBV3-2) and TRBJ1-2; 7 bases map to TRBD1. The germline V gene encodes CDR1 LGHDT and CDR2 YNNKEL (reference sequence). Trimming at V came to 0 bases and at J to 4 bases, leaving 8 bases not matched to a gene. The CDR3 runs to 16 residues. CDR3 nucleotide sequence: TGTGCCAGCAGCCAAGACCTTGCAGGGGGACTCTATGGCTACACCTTC. Protein: CASSQDLAGGLYGYTF.